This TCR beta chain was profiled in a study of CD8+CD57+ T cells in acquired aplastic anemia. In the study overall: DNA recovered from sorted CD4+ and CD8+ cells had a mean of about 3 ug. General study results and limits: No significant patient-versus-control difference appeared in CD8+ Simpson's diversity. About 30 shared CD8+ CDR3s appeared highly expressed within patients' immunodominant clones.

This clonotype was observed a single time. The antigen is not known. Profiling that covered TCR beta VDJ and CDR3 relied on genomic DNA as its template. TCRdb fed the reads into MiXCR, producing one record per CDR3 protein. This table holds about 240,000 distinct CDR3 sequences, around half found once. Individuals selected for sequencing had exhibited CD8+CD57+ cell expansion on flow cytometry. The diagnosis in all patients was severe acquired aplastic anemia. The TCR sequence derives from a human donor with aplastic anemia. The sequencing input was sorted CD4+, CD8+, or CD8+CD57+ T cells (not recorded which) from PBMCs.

This CDR3 is CASSDELDPTGANVLTF. The CDR3 nucleotides are TGTGCCAGCAGTGATGAACTTGACCCAACTGGGGCCAACGTCCTGACTTTC. The V and J genes are TRBV2 and TRBJ2-6; D remains unclear. Germline loops: CDR1 SNHLY, CDR2 FYNNEI. Trimming removed 3 bases at V and 2 bases at J, with 14 bases between. The CDR3 runs 17 residues.